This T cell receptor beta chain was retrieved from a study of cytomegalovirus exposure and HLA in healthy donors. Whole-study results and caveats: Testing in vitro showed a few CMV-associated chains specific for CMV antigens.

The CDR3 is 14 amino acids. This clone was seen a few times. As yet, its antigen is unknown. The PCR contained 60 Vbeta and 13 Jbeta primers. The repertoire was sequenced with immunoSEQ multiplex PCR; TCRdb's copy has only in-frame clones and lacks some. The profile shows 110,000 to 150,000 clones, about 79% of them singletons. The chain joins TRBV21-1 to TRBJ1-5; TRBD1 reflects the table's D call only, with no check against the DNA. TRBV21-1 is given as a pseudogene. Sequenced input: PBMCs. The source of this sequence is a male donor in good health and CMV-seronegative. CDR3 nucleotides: TGTGCCAGTCGACAGGGGGAGTTGCATCAGCCCCAGCATTTT. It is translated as CASRQGELHQPQHF.